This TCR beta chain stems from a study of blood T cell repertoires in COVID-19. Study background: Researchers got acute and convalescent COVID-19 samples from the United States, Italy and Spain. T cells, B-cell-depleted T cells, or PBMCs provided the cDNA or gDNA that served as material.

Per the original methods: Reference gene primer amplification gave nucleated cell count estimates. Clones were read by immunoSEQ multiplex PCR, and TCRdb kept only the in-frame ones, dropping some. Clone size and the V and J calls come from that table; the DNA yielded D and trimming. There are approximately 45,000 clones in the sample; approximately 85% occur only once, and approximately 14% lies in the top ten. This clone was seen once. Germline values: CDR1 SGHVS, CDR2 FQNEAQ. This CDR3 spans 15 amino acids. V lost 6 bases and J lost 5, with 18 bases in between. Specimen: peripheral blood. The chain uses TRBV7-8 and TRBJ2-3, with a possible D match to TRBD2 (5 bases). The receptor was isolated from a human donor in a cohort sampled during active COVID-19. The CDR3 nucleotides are TGTGCCAGCAGGGGAACGGGCGGGTTTGAAGATACGCAGTATTTT. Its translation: CASRGTGGFEDTQYF.